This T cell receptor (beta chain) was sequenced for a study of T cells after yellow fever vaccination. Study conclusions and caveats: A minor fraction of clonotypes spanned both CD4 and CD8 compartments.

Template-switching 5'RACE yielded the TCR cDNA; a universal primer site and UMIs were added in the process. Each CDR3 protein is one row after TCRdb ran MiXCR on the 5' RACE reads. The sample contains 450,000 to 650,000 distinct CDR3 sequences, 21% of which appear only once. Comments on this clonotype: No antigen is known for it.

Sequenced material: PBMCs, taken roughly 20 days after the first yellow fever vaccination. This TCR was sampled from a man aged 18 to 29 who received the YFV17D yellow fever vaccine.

The chain's CDR3 is CASSSTSGGPTQYF. The CDR3 DNA reads TGTGCCAGCAGCTCGACTAGCGGGGGGCCCACCCAGTACTTC. The V and J genes are TRBV5-6 and TRBJ2-5, with 13 bases aligning to TRBD2. This CDR3 region has 14 residues. Germline assignment: CDR1 SGHDT and CDR2 YYEEEE. The ends lost 3 bases at V and 8 bases at J; junction bases unmatched: 4.